Listed here are 3 T cell receptor beta chains from one sample, sequenced in a study of blood T cell repertoires in COVID-19. The repertoire was sequenced with immunoSEQ multiplex PCR; TCRdb's copy has only in-frame clones and lacks some. The sample records 250,000 to 350,000 clones, about nine tenths being singletons. Sequencing was done on a sample of PBMCs or T cells enriched from blood (not recorded which). Receptors were obtained from a woman in her forties or fifties who had been exposed to COVID-19.

V usage is TRBV19 and J usage is TRBJ1-3; 10 bases align to TRBD1. The CDR3 extends over 17 amino acids. Per germline, CDR1 LNHDA and CDR2 SQIVND (reference sequence). The ends lost 6 bases at V and 3 bases at J; junction bases unmatched: 11. The CDR3 reads CASSTGRDRGYGNTIYF. The CDR3 bases are TGTGCCAGTAGCACAGGCCGGGACAGGGGATATGGAAACACCATATATTTT.

The V gene is TRBV19, the J gene TRBJ2-5; 9 bases are a match to TRBD1. J was trimmed by 4 bases and V by 4 bases; bases with no gene match: 10. The CDR3 sequence is 16 residues long. Germline V gene sequence: CDR1 LNHDA, CDR2 SQIVND (reference sequence). CDR3 in amino acids: CASSNPGQGLVETQYF. The CDR3 DNA is TGTGCCAGTAGTAACCCGGGACAGGGCCTTGTAGAGACCCAGTACTTC.

The chain combines TRBV19 with TRBJ2-7; D not resolved. V shed 5 bases and J shed 5 bases, with 19 bases lying between them. This CDR3 contains 15 residues. Germline V gene sequence: CDR1 LNHDA, CDR2 SQIVND (reference sequence). CDR3 sequence (DNA): TGTGCCAGTAGTTTCACTGCCGGGTTCGGCCACGAGCAGTACTTC. It specifies CASSFTAGFGHEQYF.